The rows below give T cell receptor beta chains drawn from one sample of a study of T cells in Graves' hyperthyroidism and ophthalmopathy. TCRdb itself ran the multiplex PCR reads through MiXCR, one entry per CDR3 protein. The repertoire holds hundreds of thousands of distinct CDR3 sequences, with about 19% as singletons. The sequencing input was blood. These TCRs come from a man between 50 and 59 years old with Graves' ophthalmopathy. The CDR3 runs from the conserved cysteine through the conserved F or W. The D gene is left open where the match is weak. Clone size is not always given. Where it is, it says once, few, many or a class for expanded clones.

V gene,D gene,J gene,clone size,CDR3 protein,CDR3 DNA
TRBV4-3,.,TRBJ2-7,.,CASSQVYGGEQYF,TGCGCCAGCAGCCAAGTGTACGGTGGTGAGCAGTACTTC
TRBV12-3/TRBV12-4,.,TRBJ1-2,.,CASSFSFGEVGVGYTF,TGTGCCAGCAGTTTCTCTTTCGGCGAAGTGGGGGTTGGCTACACCTTC
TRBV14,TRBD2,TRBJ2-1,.,CASSPLAGGQDEQFF,TGTGCCAGCAGCCCCCTAGCGGGAGGGCAGGATGAGCAGTTCTTC
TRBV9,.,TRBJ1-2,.,CASSGNTEGYGYTF,TGTGCCAGCAGCGGGAACACGGAGGGCTATGGCTACACCTTC
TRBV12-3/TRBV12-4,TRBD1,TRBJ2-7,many,CASSRDRLQYEQYF,TGTGCCAGCAGTCGGGACAGACTACAATACGAGCAGTACTTC
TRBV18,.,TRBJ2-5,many,CASSPPEGRPQETQYF,TGTGCCAGCTCACCACCGGAGGGGCGGCCCCAAGAGACCCAGTACTTC
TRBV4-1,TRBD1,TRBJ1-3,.,CASSQGTQGAFGNTIYF,TGCGCCAGCAGCCAAGGGACTCAGGGGGCTTTTGGAAACACCATATATTTT
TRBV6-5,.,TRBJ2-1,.,CASSYSARGRDNEQFF,TGTGCCAGCAGTTACTCGGCGAGGGGTCGGGACAATGAGCAGTTCTTC
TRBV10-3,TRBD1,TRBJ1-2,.,CAISETGGYYGYTF,TGTGCCATCAGTGAGACAGGGGGGTACTATGGCTACACCTTC
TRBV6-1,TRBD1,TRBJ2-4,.,CASSYQSGGQNIQYF,TGTGCCAGCAGTTACCAGTCAGGGGGTCAGAACATTCAGTACTTC